The rows below give T cell receptor beta chains drawn from one sample of a study of cytomegalovirus exposure and HLA in healthy donors. Assay used: immunoSEQ multiplex PCR; TCRdb lists only in-frame clones, some missing. The sample has 100,000 to 150,000 clones, about four fifths seen once. The sequenced sample was PBMCs. These receptors were collected from a man aged 40-50 years in good health and CMV-seronegative. Both conserved end residues are part of each CDR3. The D gene is left open where the match is weak. Expanded clones are given a class, and other clones once, few, many or no size at all.

clone_size,j_call,v_call,d_call,cdr3_nt,cdr3_aa
once,TRBJ2-5,TRBV28,NA,TGTGCCAGCAGTTCCCGAGAGACCCAGTACTTC,CASSSRETQYF
NA,TRBJ1-2,TRBV4-3,TRBD1,TGCGCCAGCAGCCAACATACAGGGGGGGGCTACACCTTC,CASSQHTGGGYTF
NA,TRBJ1-1,TRBV6-5,NA,TGTGCCAGCAGTTACAGGGGAGGGACTGAAGCTTTCTTT,CASSYRGGTEAFF
NA,TRBJ2-7,TRBV9,TRBD1,TGTGCCAGCAGCCTAGGGGACAGTTTCCCCTACGAGCAGTACTTC,CASSLGDSFPYEQYF
NA,TRBJ1-2,TRBV2,TRBD1,TGTGCCAGCAGTGAGAACAGGGGGCTCGCCCGAGGATATGGCTACACCTTC,CASSENRGLARGYGYTF
NA,TRBJ2-5,TRBV27,NA,TGTGCCAGCAGTTTTAGATTCCATCAAGAGACCCAGTACTTC,CASSFRFHQETQYF
NA,TRBJ2-3,TRBV7-3,TRBD2,TGTGCCAGCAGCCCGCGGGGGGGACCCACAGATACGCAGTATTTT,CASSPRGGPTDTQYF
NA,TRBJ1-1,TRBV4-1,NA,TGCGCCAGCAGCCACCTCTCCGGGAGAAACACTGAAGCTTTCTTT,CASSHLSGRNTEAFF
NA,TRBJ1-5,TRBV19,NA,TGTGCCAGTAGCCTATTTAGCAATCAGCCCCAGCATTTT,CASSLFSNQPQHF
NA,TRBJ2-3,TRBV7-7,NA,TGTGCTAGCAGCCTCCACCAGGCAGATACGCAGTATTTT,CASSLHQADTQYF
NA,TRBJ1-2,TRBV7-9,NA,TGTGCCAGCAGCCGTTTCTCTTCGACAGCGCTCTATGGCTACACCTTC,CASSRFSSTALYGYTF
NA,TRBJ2-3,TRBV19,TRBD1,TGTGCCAGTAGGACGGGACAGGGGGGGACAGATACGCAGTATTTT,CASRTGQGGTDTQYF
NA,TRBJ2-3,TRBV11-1,TRBD2,TGTGCCAGCAGCCCTAGACTAGCGGGAAACACAGATACGCAGTATTTT,CASSPRLAGNTDTQYF
NA,TRBJ2-2,TRBV9,TRBD1,TGTGCCAGCAGCCCCCCCGGGACAGGGGGAACCGGGGAGCTGTTTTTT,CASSPPGTGGTGELFF
NA,TRBJ2-1,TRBV2,TRBD1,TGTGCCAGCAGTGAAAGGGGGCCCTTCAATGAGCAGTTCTTC,CASSERGPFNEQFF
NA,TRBJ2-1,TRBV7-2,NA,TGTGCCAGCAGCTTAGACTATCTAAATGAGCAGTTCTTC,CASSLDYLNEQFF
NA,TRBJ1-1,TRBV7-9,TRBD1,TGTTCCAGCAGCTCCCCCCCCGGGACAGGGTCGGACACTGAAGCTTTCTTT,CSSSSPPGTGSDTEAFF
few,TRBJ2-6,TRBV19,NA,TGTGCCAGTAGTCTCCGGACAGCTGGGGCCAACGTCCTGACTTTC,CASSLRTAGANVLTF
few,TRBJ1-2,TRBV4-3,TRBD1,TGCGCCAGCAGCCAGACCGACAGGGGCTATGGCTACACCTTC,CASSQTDRGYGYTF
NA,TRBJ2-7,TRBV28,NA,TGTGCCAGCAGTTTGGGGGGGGGCGTAGGGGAGCAGTACTTC,CASSLGGGVGEQYF
few,TRBJ2-7,TRBV4-1,NA,TGCGCCAGCAGCCAAGATAGGCAGGGGTTCTACGAGCAGTACTTC,CASSQDRQGFYEQYF
NA,TRBJ1-2,TRBV28,NA,TGTGCCAGCTGGACAGCTAACTATGGCTACACCTTC,CASWTANYGYTF
NA,TRBJ2-7,TRBV27,TRBD2,TGTGCCAGCAGTACCACCACGGGAGGGCAGTACTTC,CASSTTTGGQYF
NA,TRBJ2-3,TRBV5-6,TRBD1,TGTGCCAGCAGCCAACAGGGGTTCCTCACAGATACGCAGTATTTT,CASSQQGFLTDTQYF
NA,TRBJ2-7,TRBV6-6,TRBD2,TGTGCCAGCGGGAGGGGCGCAGGGTACGAGCAGTACTTC,CASGRGAGYEQYF
once,TRBJ2-2,TRBV9,TRBD2,TGTGCCAGCACCCTCTCGGGCGGGGGGCGGACCGGGGAGCTGTTTTTT,CASTLSGGGRTGELFF
few,TRBJ2-6,TRBV19,NA,TGTGCCAGTAGTACGACAGGACCTGGGGCCAACGGCCTGACTTTC,CASSTTGPGANGLTF
NA,TRBJ2-7,TRBV27,NA,TGTGCCAGTAGGGGGGGATTGTACGAGCAGTACTTC,CASRGGLYEQYF
NA,TRBJ1-1,TRBV6-5,NA,TGTGCCAGCAGGTCCCCGGAGAGGGCTTTCTTT,CASRSPERAFF